These 14 T cell receptor beta chains share one sample of origin, sequenced in a study of HIV-infected children after antiretroviral therapy interruption. Specified treatment: PENTA 11 planned treatment interruption arm or continuous ART arm. RNA-based 3' RACE libraries used unique molecular identifiers. TCRdb re-analysed the 3' RACE reads in MiXCR, keeping a single row per CDR3 protein. The top ten hold 0.6% to 0.85% of the sample, which has some 51,000 distinct CDR3 sequences, 4.3% seen once. This material consisted of CD45RA+ CD4+ T cells from PBMCs, pooled from several time points, taken from a donor given antiretroviral therapy, either interrupted or continuous. Indicated subset: naive CD4+ CD45RA+ CD45RO- T cells. The receptors here all came from a pool of human donors with HIV.

This clonotype was counted ten times or more. This chain connects TRBV6-5 to TRBJ1-1, with 9 bases matching TRBD1. The CDR3 is 13 amino acids. V shed 6 bases, J shed 11 bases, and the junction held 10 bases outside the gene matches. CDR1 MNHEY and CDR2 SVGAGI come from the germline V gene. CDR3 sequence reads: CASSHPGTGWAFF. CDR3 DNA: TGTGCCAGCAGCCACCCCGGGACAGGGTGGGCTTTCTTT.

This clonotype occurred many times. J is TRBJ2-1 and V is TRBV7-2, with 9 bases matching TRBD2. Germline CDR1 reads SGHTA; CDR2 reads FQGNSA. Trimming took 4 bases from V and 6 from J; bases not matched to a gene: 4. The CDR3 length is 14 residues. This CDR3 reads CASSSRGGINEQFF. The CDR3 DNA follows: TGTGCCAGCAGCTCGCGGGGGGGGATCAATGAGCAGTTCTTC.

This clonotype was seen repeatedly, ten times or more. The chain combines TRBV15 with TRBJ1-5, with D unresolved. CDR3 length: 12 amino acids. The germline gives CDR1 LNHNV, CDR2 YYDKDF (reference sequence). V lost 0 bases and J 3 bases, leaving 0 bases between the germline ends. This CDR3 is CATSRDNQPQHF. The CDR3, as DNA: TGTGCCACCAGCAGAGACAATCAGCCCCAGCATTTT.

The table lists this clonotype with many counts. The chain links TRBV10-3 to TRBJ2-7, with a possible D match to TRBD1 (6 bases). V was pared by 0 bases and J by 7 bases, with 7 bases between. This CDR3 contains 12 residues. CDR1 and CDR2 from the germline V gene are ENHRY and SYGVKD. CDR3 sequence (DNA): TGTGCCATCAGTGAGTCGGGGGCGGAGCAGTACTTC. Its translation is CAISESGAEQYF.

This clonotype was observed at least ten times. J is TRBJ2-3 and V is TRBV25-1; D is possibly TRBD2 (5 bases). This CDR3 has 14 amino acids. The germline V gene has CDR1 MGHDK and CDR2 SYGVNS. V was shortened by 5 bases and J by 3 bases, with 12 bases between the two germline ends. CDR3 amino acids: CASSSADGTDTQYF. As DNA, the CDR3 is TGTGCCAGCAGTTCAGCGGACGGAACAGATACGCAGTATTTT.

This clonotype was found many times. The CDR3 loop is CASSFARTTYGYTF. CDR3 bases: TGTGCCAGCAGTTTCGCCCGTACAACCTATGGCTACACCTTC. The V and J genes are TRBV6-5 and TRBJ1-2; D is unresolved. CDR3 size: 14 residues. Germline V CDR1 and CDR2: MNHEY, SVGAGI. The V end was cut by 4 bases, the J end by 4 bases, with 13 bases between.

This clonotype was counted ten times or more. The junction departs from the called germline gene at one end, perhaps through a read error. V and J are TRBV5-1 and TRBJ2-5; D remains unclear. The germline V gene encodes CDR1 SGHRS and CDR2 YFSETQ. CDR3 size: 11 residues. In DNA, the CDR3 is TGTGCCAGCAGTCTACAAGAGACCCAGTACTTC. It specifies CASSLQETQYF.

The sample holds many counts of this clonotype. V usage is TRBV3-1 and J usage is TRBJ2-5, with D unclear. Germline loops: CDR1 LGHDT, CDR2 YNNKEL (reference sequence). With 0 bases removed from V and 6 bases from J, the gap between germline ends came to 11 bases. CDR3 length equals 14 residues. CDR3 region: CASSQDRLGKTQYF. The CDR3 coding sequence is TGTGCCAGCAGCCAAGATCGATTGGGGAAGACCCAGTACTTC.

This clonotype occurred many times. This chain uses TRBV2 with TRBJ1-5; D remains unclear. This CDR3 spans 13 amino acids. Looked up from germline, CDR1 is SNHLY and CDR2 is FYNNEI. Trimming left V 7 bases short and J 1 base short, with 8 bases between. The CDR3 protein is CASTDQSNQPQHF. CDR3 coding DNA: TGTGCCAGCACAGACCAGAGCAATCAGCCCCAGCATTTT.

This clonotype showed up many times. This sequence joins TRBV27 and TRBJ2-2, with 7 bases identical to TRBD1. J lost 0 bases, V lost 0 bases, and 4 bases had no gene match. The germline V gene has CDR1 MNHEY and CDR2 SMNVEV (reference sequence). The CDR3 consists of 17 residues. CDR3: CASSLSYRGTNTGELFF. The CDR3 nucleotides read TGTGCCAGCAGTTTATCCTACAGGGGAACGAACACCGGGGAGCTGTTTTTT.

In this sample, this clonotype turned up many times. The rearrangement links TRBV11-3 to TRBJ1-5; TRBD1 might be the D (5 bases). Between the trimmed V and J ends, which lost 10 bases and 4 bases, there was a span of 11 bases. This CDR3 comprises 12 residues. Germline assignment: CDR1 SGHNT and CDR2 YENEEA. The CDR3 coding sequence is TGTGCCAACGCGGGGGGGAATCAGCCCCAGCATTTT. This translates into CANAGGNQPQHF.

This clonotype was detected many times. The chain joins TRBV15 to TRBJ1-2, with D unclear. This CDR3 has 12 amino acids. Per germline, CDR1 LNHNV and CDR2 YYDKDF (reference sequence). V lost 0 bases and J lost 8, with 7 bases in between. For the CDR3, the DNA is TGTGCCACCAGCAGAGATCTAGGGGGCTACACCTTC. This translates into CATSRDLGGYTF.

This chain uses TRBV20-1 with TRBJ1-2; maybe TRBD1 (5 bases). Per germline, CDR1 DFQATT and CDR2 SNEGSKA (reference sequence). This CDR3 comprises 11 residues. V gave up 5 bases and J gave up 4 bases, with 8 bases separating them. The CDR3 DNA sequence: TGCAGTGCTCAGGGAGCCTATGGCTACACCTTC. Protein product: CSAQGAYGYTF.

This clonotype showed up many times. V is TRBV28 and J is TRBJ2-3; D gene uncertain. Deletions cut 3 bases from V and 1 base from J, with 2 bases between. The germline CDR1 and CDR2 sequences are MDHEN and SYDVKM. The CDR3 has 12 residues. CDR3 loop: CASSLGTDTQYF. In DNA, the CDR3 is TGTGCCAGCAGTTTGGGCACAGATACGCAGTATTTT.